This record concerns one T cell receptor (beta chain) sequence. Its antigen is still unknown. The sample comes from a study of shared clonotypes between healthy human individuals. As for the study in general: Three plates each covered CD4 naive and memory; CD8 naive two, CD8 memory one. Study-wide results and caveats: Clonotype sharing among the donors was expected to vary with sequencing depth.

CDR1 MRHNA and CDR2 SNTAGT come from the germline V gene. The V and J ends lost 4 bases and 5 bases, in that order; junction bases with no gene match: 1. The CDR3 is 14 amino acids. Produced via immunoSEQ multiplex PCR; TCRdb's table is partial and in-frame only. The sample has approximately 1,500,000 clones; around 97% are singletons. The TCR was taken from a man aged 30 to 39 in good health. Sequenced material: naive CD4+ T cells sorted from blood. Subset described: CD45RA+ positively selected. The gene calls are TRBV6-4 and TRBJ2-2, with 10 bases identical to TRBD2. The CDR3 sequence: CASSALAGTGELFF. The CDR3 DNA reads TGTGCCAGCAGTGCACTAGCGGGGACCGGGGAGCTGTTTTTT.